These 9 T cell receptor beta chains were all obtained from the same sample, sequenced in a study of cytomegalovirus exposure and HLA in healthy donors. The PCR contained 60 Vbeta and 13 Jbeta primers. Here immunoSEQ multiplex PCR was the method, and the copy in TCRdb shows in-frame clones only, minus some. Among approximately 170,000 clones listed, around 80% were seen once. The source material was PBMCs. These TCRs come from a human donor in good health.

The chain couples TRBV19 to TRBJ2-7; weak D call: TRBD2 (5 bases). CDR1 is LNHDA, CDR2 SQIVND, per germline (reference sequence). Trimming shortened V by 5 bases and J by 0 bases, and 14 bases separated the two germline ends. This CDR3 comprises 15 residues. The CDR3, as DNA: TGTGCCAGTAGTCATACGGAGGATCTCTCCTACGAGCAGTACTTC. Translating it yields CASSHTEDLSYEQYF.

The chain is built from TRBV5-8 and TRBJ1-3; tentatively, D is TRBD1 (6 bases). The CDR3 extends over 15 amino acids. V was shortened by 2 bases and J by 0 bases, with 9 bases between the two germline ends. Germline V gene lookup returns CDR1 SGHTS and CDR2 YDEGEE. CDR3 sequence reads: CASSLGQNSGNTIYF. Here the CDR3 DNA reads TGTGCCAGCAGCTTAGGACAGAACTCTGGAAACACCATATATTTT.

The chain links TRBV6-5 to TRBJ2-2; no definite D call. Deletions cut 0 bases from V and 1 base from J, with 9 bases between. The germline V gene has CDR1 MNHEY and CDR2 SVGAGI. This CDR3 region has 16 residues. Here the CDR3 reads CASSYSSPRNTGELFF. CDR3 DNA: TGTGCCAGCAGTTACTCGAGTCCAAGGAACACCGGGGAGCTGTTTTTT.

The chain recombines TRBV27 with TRBJ2-7; tentative D call: TRBD1 (5 bases). CDR3 length: 13 amino acids. With 6 bases removed from V and 4 bases from J, the gap between germline ends came to 13 bases. The germline V gene encodes CDR1 MNHEY and CDR2 SMNVEV (reference sequence). CDR3 in DNA: TGTGCCAGCAGCCTGGACAAGAGATACGAGCAGTACTTC. Residues: CASSLDKRYEQYF.

The gene calls are TRBV5-1 and TRBJ2-7; TRBD1 matches at 7 bases. The CDR3 runs to 14 residues. Germline V gene sequence: CDR1 SGHRS, CDR2 YFSETQ. The J segment lost 2 bases and the V segment lost 4 bases, leaving 6 bases of the junction unmatched. The CDR3 DNA follows: TGCGCCAGCAGCATTGACAGGGCGACCTACGAGCAGTACTTC. It is translated as CASSIDRATYEQYF.

This clone has a handful of counts. J is TRBJ2-3 and V is TRBV7-6; a weak D match, TRBD2 (6 bases). The CDR3 is 13 residues long. The V gene's germline CDR1 is SGHVS and CDR2 FNYEAQ. Trimming took off 6 bases at V and 3 bases at J, with 10 bases between the two ends. CDR3 amino acids: CASSWGTTDTQYF. For the CDR3, the DNA is TGTGCCAGCAGTTGGGGGACTACAGATACGCAGTATTTT.

This clone was seen once. V usage is TRBV29-1 and J usage is TRBJ1-1; tentatively, D is TRBD1 (6 bases). Trimming stripped 6 bases from V and 1 base from J, with 12 bases between. This CDR3 contains 13 residues. Looked up from germline, CDR1 is SQVTM and CDR2 is ANQGSEA. In nucleotides, the CDR3 is TGCAGCGTCCAGGGGAACCCGAACACTGAAGCTTTCTTT. This gives the protein CSVQGNPNTEAFF.

The chain combines TRBV10-1 with TRBJ2-1; a weak D match, TRBD2 (5 bases). Germline loops: CDR1 WNHNN, CDR2 SYGVQD (reference sequence). V lost 3 bases, J lost 6 bases, and 9 bases lay in between. The length of the CDR3 is 13 residues. The CDR3: CASSDGNSNEQFF. CDR3 nucleotide sequence: TGCGCCAGCAGTGACGGGAATTCCAATGAGCAGTTCTTC.

The chain couples TRBV7-2 to TRBJ1-1, with 8 bases lining up with TRBD1. The CDR3 runs 14 residues. Germline CDR1 is SGHTA and CDR2 is FQGNSA. After removal of 3 bases from V and 5 bases from J, the junction contained 5 bases not matched to a gene. CDR3 sequence: CASSFRGQRTEAFF. The CDR3 region has the DNA TGTGCCAGCAGCTTCAGGGGGCAAAGGACTGAAGCTTTCTTT.